The T cell receptor beta chain described here comes from a study of T cell repertoires in cytomegalovirus infection. The wider study: Well-studied HLA-B-restricted epitopes and recently identified HLA-C-restricted epitopes of CMV were both used in the study. From public TCR beta signatures came an indication of both CMV infection and matching HLA type. Study-level results: The ex vivo response showed dominance by HLA-C-restricted CMV-specific TCR beta clonotypes. Adding up the frequency of public TCR beta families identified people who carried CMV plus the relevant HLA.

In TCRdb, the reads were re-called with MiXCR into one record per CDR3 protein. The table shows about a million distinct CDR3 sequences, with roughly a third occurring only once. There are 13 residues in the CDR3. Germline V lookup: CDR1 MNHNS, CDR2 SASEGT. V was clipped by 5 bases and J by 7 bases, with 9 bases between them. This clonotype was recorded many times. Its antigen is not known. The TCR sequence derives from a human donor in good health (CMV status not recorded). Some clones in this sample may be carry-over from other donors' samples. Material: cultured CD8+ T cells from PBMCs, obtained from culture after CMV antigen stimulation. This chain connects TRBV6-1 to TRBJ1-6; possibly TRBD1 for D (5 bases). The CDR3 bases are TGTGCCAGCAGTCCAGGGATGAATTCACCCCTCCACTTT. This encodes CASSPGMNSPLHF.